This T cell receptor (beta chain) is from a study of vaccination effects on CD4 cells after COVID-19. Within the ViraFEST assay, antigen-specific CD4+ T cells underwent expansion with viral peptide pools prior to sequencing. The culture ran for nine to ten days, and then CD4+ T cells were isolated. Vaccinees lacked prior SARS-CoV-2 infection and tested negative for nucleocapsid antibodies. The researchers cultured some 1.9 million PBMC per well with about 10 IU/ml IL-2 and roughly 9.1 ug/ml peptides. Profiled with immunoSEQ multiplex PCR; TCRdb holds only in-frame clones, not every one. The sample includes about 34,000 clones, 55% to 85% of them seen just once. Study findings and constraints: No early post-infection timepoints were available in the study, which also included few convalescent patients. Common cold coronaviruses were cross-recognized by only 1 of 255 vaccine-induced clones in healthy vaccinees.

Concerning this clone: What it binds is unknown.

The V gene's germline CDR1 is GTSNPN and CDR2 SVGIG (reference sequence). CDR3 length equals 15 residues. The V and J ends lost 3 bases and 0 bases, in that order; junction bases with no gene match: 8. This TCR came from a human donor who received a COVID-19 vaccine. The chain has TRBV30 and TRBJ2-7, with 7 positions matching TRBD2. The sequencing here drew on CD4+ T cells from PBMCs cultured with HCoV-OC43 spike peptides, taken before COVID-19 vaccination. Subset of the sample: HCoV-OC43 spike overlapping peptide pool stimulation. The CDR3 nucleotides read TGTGCCTGGAGGGGGGGACTACAAAGCTCCTACGAGCAGTACTTC. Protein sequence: CAWRGGLQSSYEQYF.